One and the same sample provided the 32 T cell receptor beta chains below, sequenced in a study of T cell responses to AZD1222 COVID-19 vaccine. The assay was immunoSEQ multiplex PCR, and TCRdb's table has in-frame clones only and misses some. Of around 79,000 clones listed, 87% are singletons. Sequencing was performed on peripheral blood, taken on day 0 of AZD1222 vaccination. The receptors were gathered from an adult in good health.

The rearrangement joins TRBV6-5 to TRBJ2-7; D perhaps matches TRBD1 (5 bases). V gave up 7 bases and J gave up 4 bases, with 14 bases separating them. Germline CDR1 MNHEY, CDR2 SVGAGI. The CDR3 is 13 amino acids. DNA for the CDR3: TGTGCCAGCACTCCAGGGCCGGCTTACGAGCAGTACTTC. It yields the protein CASTPGPAYEQYF.

The chain couples TRBV19 to TRBJ2-5, with TRBD1 as a possible D gene (6 bases). Trimming took off 4 bases at V and 2 bases at J, with 8 bases between the two ends. Germline CDR1 LNHDA, CDR2 SQIVND (reference sequence). The CDR3 consists of 13 residues. The CDR3 DNA sequence: TGTGCCAGTAGTAGGACAGTACAAGAGACCCAGTACTTC. It encodes CASSRTVQETQYF. Looking up the rest from reference TRBV19 and TRBJ2-5 gives the full variable domain: DGGITQSPKYLFRKEGQNVTLSCEQNLNHDAMYWYRQDPGQGLRLIYYSQIVNDFQKGDIAEGYSVSREKKESFPLTVTSAQKNPTAFYLCASSRTVQETQYFGPGTRLLVL.

The CDR3 spells CASRTGTTHYEQYF. In DNA, the CDR3 is TGTGCCAGCAGGACCGGGACTACTCACTACGAGCAGTACTTC. This chain joins TRBV6-5 and TRBJ2-7; 7 bases match TRBD2. This CDR3 is built from 14 residues. The V and J ends lost 6 bases and 3 bases, in that order; junction bases with no gene match: 8. The germline CDR1 and CDR2 sequences are MNHEY and SVGAGI.

The chain couples TRBV5-1 to TRBJ1-1; D remains unclear. The ends were cut back, 4 bases at V and 1 base at J, with 5 bases in the middle. The CDR3 totals 12 residues. CDR1 and CDR2 from the germline V gene are SGHRS and YFSETQ. In DNA, the CDR3 is TGCGCCAGCAGCGCAAGGAACACTGAAGCTTTCTTT. It translates to CASSARNTEAFF.

This rearrangement joins TRBV3-1 (or the pseudogene TRBV3-2) to TRBJ2-2; perhaps TRBD2 as D (5 bases). The CDR3 is 15 amino acids. Germline V lookup: CDR1 LGHDT, CDR2 YNNKEL (reference sequence). Trimming shortened V by 5 bases and J by 6 bases, and 16 bases separated the two germline ends. Here the CDR3 reads CASSTFPGKAGELFF. In DNA form, the CDR3 reads TGTGCCAGCAGCACTTTCCCGGGGAAGGCCGGGGAGCTGTTTTTT.

The rearrangement uses TRBV5-1 and TRBJ1-2, with TRBD1 matching over 7 bases. V lost 3 bases to trimming and J lost 8 bases; unmatched junction nucleotides: 7. The CDR3 is 13 residues long. Germline-derived CDR1 and CDR2 are SGHRS and YFSETQ. For the CDR3, the DNA is TGCGCCAGCAGCTCGGAGACAGGGCGGGGCTACACCTTC. Protein sequence: CASSSETGRGYTF.

This rearrangement joins TRBV7-3 to TRBJ1-1, with D possibly matching TRBD1 (5 bases). V lost 0 bases, J lost 3 bases, and 8 bases lay in between. The germline V gene has CDR1 SGHTA and CDR2 FQGTGA. CDR3 length equals 14 residues. DNA of the CDR3: TGTGCCAGCAGCTTAACGGGGCCGGACACTGAAGCTTTCTTT. Translation gives CASSLTGPDTEAFF.

This sequence joins TRBV9 and TRBJ1-2; weak D call: TRBD1 (5 bases). This CDR3 is built from 15 residues. Germline CDR1 and CDR2: SGDLS and YYNGEE. With 0 bases removed from V and 2 bases from J, the gap between germline ends came to 11 bases. This CDR3 reads CASSVEQGKNYGYTF. The DNA of the CDR3 is TGTGCCAGCAGCGTAGAGCAGGGTAAAAACTATGGCTACACCTTC. Together with reference TRBV9 and TRBJ1-2, the CDR3 gives the full variable domain: DSGVTQTPKHLITATGQRVTLRCSPRSGDLSVYWYQQSLDQGLQFLIQYYNGEERAKGNILERFSAQQFPDLHSELNLSSLELGDSALYFCASSVEQGKNYGYTFGSGTRLTVV.

The gene calls are TRBV7-2 and TRBJ2-7; no clear D gene. The germline gives CDR1 SGHTA, CDR2 FQGNSA. With 6 bases removed from V and 3 bases from J, the gap between germline ends came to 15 bases. The CDR3 consists of 14 residues. Written as DNA, the CDR3 is TGTGCCAGCAGAACGTACCCGGAGCGCTACGAGCAGTACTTC. Its translation: CASRTYPERYEQYF.

V gene TRBV18 combines with J gene TRBJ1-2; 7 positions match TRBD1. V was pared by 6 bases and J by 6 bases, with 10 bases of the junction left unmatched. Germline CDR1 is KGHSH and CDR2 is LQKENI. The CDR3 length is 14 residues. The chain's CDR3 is CASSPGQLANGYTF. For the CDR3, the DNA is TGTGCCAGCTCCCCGGGACAGTTGGCCAATGGCTACACCTTC.

The J gene is TRBJ1-1, the V gene TRBV2; D is unresolved. Germline values: CDR1 SNHLY, CDR2 FYNNEI. The length of the CDR3 is 17 residues. Trimming removed 3 bases from V and 4 bases from J, with 21 bases in between. CDR3 sequence: CASSDSGRKTLSTEAFF. DNA of the CDR3: TGTGCCAGCAGTGACAGTGGTCGGAAGACTTTGAGCACTGAAGCTTTCTTT.

This sequence joins TRBV19 and TRBJ1-3; a possible D gene is TRBD1 (6 bases). This CDR3 region has 13 residues. Germline V CDR1 and CDR2: LNHDA, SQIVND (reference sequence). V dropped 3 bases and J dropped 9 bases, with 12 bases sitting between them. This chain's CDR3 is CASSIEKGGTIYF. CDR3 bases: TGTGCCAGTAGTATCGAAAAGGGGGGCACCATATATTTT. The full variable domain, with the rest looked up from reference TRBV19 and TRBJ1-3, is DGGITQSPKYLFRKEGQNVTLSCEQNLNHDAMYWYRQDPGQGLRLIYYSQIVNDFQKGDIAEGYSVSREKKESFPLTVTSAQKNPTAFYLCASSIEKGGTIYFGEGSWLTVV.

The chain has TRBV7-9 and TRBJ2-3; TRBD2 matches 8 bases. Germline lookup yields CDR1 SEHNR and CDR2 FQNEAQ (reference sequence). The CDR3 sequence is 13 residues long. The junction had 11 bases not matched to a gene; V was cut back by 4 bases and J by 14 bases. CDR3: CASSSVSGSVWYF. In DNA form, the CDR3 reads TGTGCCAGCAGCTCGGTAAGCGGGAGTGTCTGGTATTTT.

The chain couples TRBV5-1 to TRBJ1-2, with 8 bases aligning to TRBD1. The CDR3 totals 15 residues. CDR1 and CDR2 (germline): SGHRS, YFSETQ. The trim removed 4 bases at V and 2 bases at J, leaving 7 bases unmatched. The CDR3 loop reads CASSPAGDRNYGYTF. The CDR3 region has the DNA TGCGCCAGCAGCCCAGCCGGGGACAGGAACTATGGCTACACCTTC.

The rearrangement uses TRBV14 and TRBJ1-1, with D possibly being TRBD1 (6 bases). V was clipped by 1 base and J by 5 bases, with 17 bases between them. The CDR3 has 16 residues. Germline V gene lookup returns CDR1 SGHDN and CDR2 FVKESK. CDR3 in amino acids: CASSQGLGQGRTEAFF. The CDR3 DNA is TGTGCCAGCAGCCAAGGTTTGGGGCAGGGGAGAACTGAAGCTTTCTTT.

The CDR3 loop reads CAISALASGGGPNEQFF. In nucleotides, the CDR3 is TGTGCCATCAGTGCCCTAGCTAGCGGGGGAGGGCCCAATGAGCAGTTCTTC. The genes are TRBV10-3 and TRBJ2-1; 10 bases align to TRBD2. Germline CDR1 ENHRY, CDR2 SYGVKD. Unmatched junction bases numbered 12, after V lost 4 bases and J lost 6 bases. This CDR3 spans 17 amino acids.

The V and J genes are TRBV7-6 and TRBJ2-1, with 8 bases that match TRBD2. Germline loops: CDR1 SGHVS, CDR2 FNYEAQ. The CDR3 spans 15 residues. Trimming took 1 base from V and 12 from J; bases not matched to a gene: 11. CDR3 in DNA: TGTGCCAGCAGCTTAGATATCCAGCGGGAGTCCTGGCAGTTCTTC. It encodes CASSLDIQRESWQFF.

This rearrangement joins TRBV11-3 to TRBJ2-1; 7 bases are shared with TRBD2. The trim removed 3 bases at V and 10 bases at J, leaving 6 bases unmatched. The CDR3 extends over 13 amino acids. The germline V gene has CDR1 SGHNT and CDR2 YENEEA. CDR3 sequence: CASSFDPGGEQFF. The CDR3 DNA reads TGTGCCAGCAGCTTTGATCCGGGAGGAGAGCAGTTCTTC.

The V and J genes are TRBV7-9 and TRBJ1-6; D is ambiguous. Looked up from germline, CDR1 is SEHNR and CDR2 is FQNEAQ (reference sequence). This CDR3 comprises 15 residues. Trimming pared 1 base from V and 6 bases from J, leaving 10 bases between. The DNA of the CDR3 is TGTGCCAGCAGCTTAGACGGCAGGAGTAATTCACCCCTCCACTTT. Its protein product is CASSLDGRSNSPLHF.

This chain joins TRBV19 and TRBJ2-3, with 7 bases aligning to TRBD2. V dropped 7 bases and J dropped 4; count of bases not matched to a gene: 11. CDR3 length equals 15 residues. Germline CDR1 reads LNHDA; CDR2 reads SQIVND (reference sequence). The CDR3 nucleotides read TGTGCCAGTACCTCCCGGGGGGAAAGGGCAGATACGCAGTATTTT. Residues: CASTSRGERADTQYF.

This clone was observed once. The chain links TRBV11-3 to TRBJ2-1, with D maybe TRBD2 (5 bases). The CDR3 runs 15 residues. The V and J ends lost 5 bases and 0 bases respectively, with 11 bases between them. Germline values: CDR1 SGHNT, CDR2 YENEEA. The CDR3 DNA is TGTGCCAGCAGCACTACCGGGGACTCCTACAATGAGCAGTTCTTC. Translating it yields CASSTTGDSYNEQFF.

CDR3 bases: TGTGCCAGCAGCCAAGATTCGGTAGCGGAAACCTACAATGAGCAGTTCTTC. This gives the protein CASSQDSVAETYNEQFF. The V and J genes are TRBV4-2 and TRBJ2-1; TRBD2 is a possible D gene (6 bases). CDR3 length: 17 residues. From germline, CDR1 is LGHNA and CDR2 YNFKEQ. V shed 0 bases and J shed 2 bases, with 14 bases lying between them.

This chain joins TRBV5-1 and TRBJ2-1; D gene unclear. The CDR3 is 14 amino acids. CDR1 is SGHRS and CDR2 is YFSETQ in the germline V gene. V was shortened by 1 base and J by 5 bases, with 10 bases between the two germline ends. The CDR3 sequence: CASSLSDQHNEQFF. The CDR3 region has the DNA TGCGCCAGCAGCTTGTCGGACCAACACAATGAGCAGTTCTTC.

The rearrangement links TRBV18 to TRBJ1-5, with 7 nucleotides matching TRBD1. The CDR3 loop spans 17 amino acids. After removal of 3 bases from V and 0 bases from J, the junction contained 8 bases not matched to a gene. The germline gives CDR1 KGHSH, CDR2 LQKENI. The CDR3 loop is CASSPDRAEYSNQPQHF. CDR3 in DNA: TGTGCCAGCTCACCCGACAGGGCTGAATATAGCAATCAGCCCCAGCATTTT.

The chain uses TRBV7-3 and TRBJ1-1; D remains unclear. Germline lookup yields CDR1 SGHTA and CDR2 FQGTGA. V lost 5 bases, J lost 2 bases, and 18 bases lay in between. The CDR3 contains 16 residues. This chain's CDR3 is CASSPTEGGSNTEAFF. CDR3 in DNA: TGTGCCAGCAGCCCGACCGAGGGAGGGTCAAACACTGAAGCTTTCTTT.

V and J are TRBV30 and TRBJ1-2; possibly TRBD1 for D (6 bases). CDR1 GTSNPN and CDR2 SVGIG come from the germline V gene (reference sequence). CDR3 length: 14 residues. V was trimmed by 5 bases and J by 4 bases, leaving 17 bases between them. The CDR3 spells CAWARDTGSYGYTF. Here the CDR3 DNA reads TGTGCCTGGGCTCGAGACACAGGGAGCTATGGCTACACCTTC.

This clone has just a few counts. The chain joins TRBV7-8 to TRBJ1-4; perhaps TRBD1 as D (5 bases). Germline values: CDR1 SGHVS, CDR2 FQNEAQ. The V gene lost 2 bases and the J gene lost 7 bases, with 14 bases spanning the gap. This CDR3 contains 15 residues. CDR3 DNA sequence: TGTGCCAGCAGCTTATCTGGGACGCTTGGTGAAAAACTGTTTTTT. This codes for CASSLSGTLGEKLFF.

In its sample, this clone was seen once. V usage is TRBV5-1 and J usage is TRBJ1-5; D unclear. Between the trimmed V and J ends, which lost 0 bases and 4 bases, there was a span of 5 bases. The germline V gene encodes CDR1 SGHRS and CDR2 YFSETQ. The CDR3 totals 13 residues. The CDR3 DNA is TGCGCCAGCAGCTTGGTAGGGAATCAGCCCCAGCATTTT. Translation gives CASSLVGNQPQHF.

The V call is TRBV20-1, the J call TRBJ1-2; 12 bases map to TRBD1. Trimming cost V 3 bases and J 5 bases; bases outside gene matches: 22. The CDR3 covers 20 residues. The germline V gene encodes CDR1 DFQATT and CDR2 SNEGSKA (reference sequence). CDR3 in DNA: TGCAGTGCTAGTGCCCTTCCCCAGGGGACAGGGGGCTCACCTGGGTATGGCTACACCTTC. It codes for CSASALPQGTGGSPGYGYTF.

The chain links TRBV9 to TRBJ2-4; 16 nucleotides match TRBD2. Trimming removed 3 bases from V and 0 bases from J; junction bases left unmatched: 12. From germline, CDR1 is SGDLS and CDR2 YYNGEE. CDR3 length: 21 amino acids. The CDR3 DNA sequence: TGTGCCAGCAGCGAGTCCACGCCGGGACTAGCGGGAGGGTTAGCCAAAAACATTCAGTACTTC. Translation: CASSESTPGLAGGLAKNIQYF.

The V and J genes are TRBV9 and TRBJ2-5; D is perhaps TRBD2 (7 bases). V was pared by 4 bases and J by 4 bases, with 20 bases between. The CDR3 has 16 residues. Germline lookup yields CDR1 SGDLS and CDR2 YYNGEE. The CDR3: CASSPRGGGPRETQYF. CDR3 bases: TGTGCCAGCAGCCCGAGAGGGGGAGGGCCAAGAGAGACCCAGTACTTC.

This clone was seen a handful of times. The rearrangement links TRBV7-2 to TRBJ1-2; 8 bases agree with TRBD1. Losses at the gene ends were 3 bases for V and 2 bases for J; bases not matched to a gene: 5. This CDR3 contains 15 residues. CDR1 is SGHTA and CDR2 is FQGNSA in the germline V gene. The DNA of the CDR3 is TGTGCCAGCAGCTTCTACAGGGGGGGAAACTATGGCTACACCTTC. It is translated as CASSFYRGGNYGYTF. Using reference TRBV7-2 and TRBJ1-2 for the parts outside the CDR3, the full variable domain is GAGVSQSPSNKVTEKGKDVELRCDPISGHTALYWYRQSLGQGLEFLIYFQGNSAPDKSGLPSDRFSAERTGGSVSTLTIQRTQQEDSAVYLCASSFYRGGNYGYTFGSGTRLTVV.